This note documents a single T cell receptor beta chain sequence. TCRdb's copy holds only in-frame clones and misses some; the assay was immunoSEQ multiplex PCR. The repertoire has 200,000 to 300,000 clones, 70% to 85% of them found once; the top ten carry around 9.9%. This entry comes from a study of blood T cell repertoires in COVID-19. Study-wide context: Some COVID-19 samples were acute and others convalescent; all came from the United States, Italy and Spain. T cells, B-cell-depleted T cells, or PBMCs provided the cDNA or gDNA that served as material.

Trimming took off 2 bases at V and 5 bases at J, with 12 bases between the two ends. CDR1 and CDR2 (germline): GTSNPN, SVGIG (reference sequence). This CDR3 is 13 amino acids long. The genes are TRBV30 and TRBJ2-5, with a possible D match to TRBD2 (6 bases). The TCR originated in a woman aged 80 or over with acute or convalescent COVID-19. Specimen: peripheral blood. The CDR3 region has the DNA TGTGCCTGGAGTAGACTAGTATGGGAGACCCAGTACTTC. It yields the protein CAWSRLVWETQYF.